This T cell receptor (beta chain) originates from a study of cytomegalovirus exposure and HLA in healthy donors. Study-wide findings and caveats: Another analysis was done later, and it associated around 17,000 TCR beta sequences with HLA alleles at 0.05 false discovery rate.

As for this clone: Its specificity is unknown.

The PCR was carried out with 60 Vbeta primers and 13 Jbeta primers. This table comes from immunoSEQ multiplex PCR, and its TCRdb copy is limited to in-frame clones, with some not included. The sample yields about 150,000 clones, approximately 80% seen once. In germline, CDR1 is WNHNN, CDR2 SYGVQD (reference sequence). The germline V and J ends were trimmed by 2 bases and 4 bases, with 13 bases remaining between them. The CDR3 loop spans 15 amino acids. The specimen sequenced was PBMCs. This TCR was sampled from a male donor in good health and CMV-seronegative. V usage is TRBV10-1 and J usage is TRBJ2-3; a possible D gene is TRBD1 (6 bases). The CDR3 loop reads CASSEGQPFADTQYF. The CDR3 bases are TGCGCCAGCAGTGAGGGACAGCCATTCGCAGATACGCAGTATTTT.